Each of the 27 T cell receptor beta chains below was sequenced from the same sample in a study of lymphopenia after photon versus proton radiotherapy. The protocol was immunoSEQ multiplex PCR, while the TCRdb copy is restricted to in-frame clones and leaves out a portion. The sample gives roughly 38,000 clones, about 93% of which show up once; 12% to 15% is in the top ten. This specimen consisted of peripheral blood, obtained from a patient treated with photon-based radiotherapy. Source of these receptors: a man in his sixties with cholangiocarcinoma.

The CDR3 here is CASSRQGYNSPLHF. In nucleotides, the CDR3 is TGTGCCAGCAGCCGACAGGGATATAATTCACCCCTCCACTTT. J is TRBJ1-6 and V is TRBV5-6; 7 nucleotides align to TRBD1. The V gene's germline CDR1 is SGHDT and CDR2 YYEEEE. The CDR3 extends over 14 amino acids. Germline trimming cut 4 bases from V and 4 bases from J; bases unmatched to any gene: 2.

The J gene is TRBJ2-2, the V gene TRBV12-5, with D hard to call. Germline lookup yields CDR1 LGHNT and CDR2 FRNRAP. Trimming cost V 3 bases and J 9 bases, with 8 bases left between them. The length of the CDR3 is 12 residues. The CDR3 DNA reads TGTGCTAGTGGTTTAGGTGGCTGGGAGCTGTTTTTT. It is translated as CASGLGGWELFF.

The chain recombines TRBV4-1 with TRBJ1-2, with D hard to call. This CDR3 is built from 15 residues. V lost 1 base to trimming and J lost 4 bases, with 13 bases between them. From germline, CDR1 is MGHRA and CDR2 YSYEKL. The CDR3 DNA sequence: TGCGCCAGCAGCCAAGTGAGCGGGGATTCCTATGGCTACACCTTC. This gives the protein CASSQVSGDSYGYTF.

This clone was seen once. The chain couples TRBV19 to TRBJ2-2; TRBD1 is a possible D gene (6 bases). CDR3 size: 14 residues. The V gene lost 7 bases and the J gene lost 6 bases, with 15 bases spanning the gap. The germline V gene has CDR1 LNHDA and CDR2 SQIVND (reference sequence). CDR3 amino acids: CASTLTGLAGELFF. The DNA of the CDR3 is TGTGCCAGTACCCTTACAGGGCTCGCCGGGGAGCTGTTTTTT. Filled out from reference TRBV19 and TRBJ2-2, the complete variable domain reads DGGITQSPKYLFRKEGQNVTLSCEQNLNHDAMYWYRQDPGQGLRLIYYSQIVNDFQKGDIAEGYSVSREKKESFPLTVTSAQKNPTAFYLCASTLTGLAGELFFGEGSRLTVL.

V usage is TRBV28 and J usage is TRBJ2-3, with D perhaps matching TRBD1 or TRBD2 (5 bases each). Germline lookup yields CDR1 MDHEN and CDR2 SYDVKM. There are 13 residues in the CDR3. V was pared by 5 bases and J by 3 bases, with 9 bases between. The CDR3 DNA reads TGTGCCAGCAGTGAGGGGACGACAGATACGCAGTATTTT. Translating it yields CASSEGTTDTQYF.

The chain links TRBV2 to TRBJ2-2, with D perhaps matching TRBD1 (6 bases). Trimming cost V 6 bases and J 4 bases, with 12 bases left between them. Germline V gives CDR1 SNHLY, CDR2 FYNNEI. CDR3 length: 14 amino acids. The CDR3 DNA is TGTGCCAGCAGGGACAGACTTAGCACCGGGGAGCTGTTTTTT. This encodes CASRDRLSTGELFF. The variable domain in full, completed from reference TRBV2 and TRBJ2-2, reads EPEVTQTPSHQVTQMGQEVILRCVPISNHLYFYWYRQILGQKVEFLVSFYNNEISEKSEIFDDQFSVERPDGSNFTLKIRSTKLEDSAMYFCASRDRLSTGELFFGEGSRLTVL.

The V gene is TRBV7-8, the J gene TRBJ2-3; D uncertain. The germline gives CDR1 SGHVS, CDR2 FQNEAQ. Deletions cut 2 bases from V and 2 bases from J, with 11 bases between. This CDR3 contains 15 residues. CDR3 residues: CASSLLDPYTDTQYF. The CDR3 DNA reads as TGTGCCAGCAGCTTACTGGATCCTTACACAGATACGCAGTATTTT.

The chain carries TRBV23-1 and TRBJ2-7; TRBD1 aligns across 11 bases. TRBV23-1 is treated as an ORF (open reading frame) with a function not yet certain. Germline trimming cut 6 bases from V and 7 bases from J; bases unmatched to any gene: 5. The CDR3 contains 13 residues. This CDR3 is CASRPGQGEEQYF. In DNA, the CDR3 is TGCGCCAGCAGACCGGGACAGGGGGAGGAGCAGTACTTC.

The chain is built from TRBV19 and TRBJ2-1; a weak D match, TRBD1 (6 bases). In germline, CDR1 is LNHDA, CDR2 SQIVND (reference sequence). The CDR3 totals 17 residues. V dropped 3 bases and J dropped 4 bases, with 19 bases sitting between them. The CDR3 sequence: CASSIFHGLGGYNEQFF. Written as DNA, the CDR3 is TGTGCCAGTAGTATCTTCCACGGGCTAGGGGGATACAATGAGCAGTTCTTC.

The chain links TRBV15 to TRBJ2-2; D is uncertain. Between the trimmed V and J ends, which lost 9 bases and 7 bases, there was a span of 12 bases. Germline V gene lookup returns CDR1 LNHNV and CDR2 YYDKDF (reference sequence). The CDR3 loop spans 12 amino acids. The CDR3 DNA is TGTGCCACGCGAAGATTTGACGGGGAGCTGTTTTTT. Encoded protein: CATRRFDGELFF.

The genes are TRBV7-9 and TRBJ1-1; D is uncertain. This CDR3 comprises 13 residues. Trimming removed 3 bases at V and 1 base at J, with 6 bases between. Per germline, CDR1 SEHNR and CDR2 FQNEAQ (reference sequence). This chain's CDR3 is CASSFQENTEAFF. The CDR3 coding sequence is TGTGCCAGCAGCTTTCAGGAGAACACTGAAGCTTTCTTT.

V is TRBV4-3 and J is TRBJ1-6, with D maybe TRBD1 (6 bases). The CDR3 spans 15 residues. V was clipped by 1 base and J by 9 bases, with 13 bases between them. CDR1 LGHNA and CDR2 YSLEER come from the germline V gene. CDR3 bases: TGCGCCAGCAGCCAAGCAACAGGGTACCGTTCACCCCTCCACTTT. Protein sequence: CASSQATGYRSPLHF.

The rearrangement joins TRBV15 to TRBJ1-1; D gene uncertain. CDR1 is LNHNV, CDR2 YYDKDF, per germline (reference sequence). The length of the CDR3 is 16 residues. The germline V and J ends were trimmed by 0 bases and 0 bases, with 11 bases remaining between them. The CDR3 reads CATSREGRPMNTEAFF. As DNA, the CDR3 is TGTGCCACCAGCAGAGAAGGTCGACCGATGAACACTGAAGCTTTCTTT. Filled out from reference TRBV15 and TRBJ1-1, the complete variable domain reads DAMVIQNPRYQVTQFGKPVTLSCSQTLNHNVMYWYQQKSSQAPKLLFHYYDKDFNNEADTPDNFQSRRPNTSFCFLDIRSPGLGDTAMYLCATSREGRPMNTEAFFGQGTRLTVV.

The chain recombines TRBV9 with TRBJ2-5; 7 bases are a match to TRBD2. With V trimmed by 0 bases and J by 5 bases, 4 bases remained unmatched. CDR1 is SGDLS and CDR2 is YYNGEE in the germline V gene. This CDR3 comprises 14 residues. CDR3: CASSVASGRETQYF. The DNA of the CDR3 is TGTGCCAGCAGCGTAGCTAGCGGACGGGAGACCCAGTACTTC.

The chain carries TRBV2 and TRBJ1-5, with 8 bases fitting TRBD1. V lost 5 bases and J lost 6; bases outside the gene matches: 3. The CDR3 sequence is 13 residues long. Germline lookup yields CDR1 SNHLY and CDR2 FYNNEI. The CDR3 here is CASSPGGGQPQHF. CDR3 in DNA: TGTGCCAGCAGTCCAGGGGGCGGTCAGCCCCAGCATTTT.

This rearrangement joins TRBV5-1 to TRBJ2-7, with a tentative D call TRBD1 (5 bases). Trimming left V 0 bases short and J 5 bases short, with 15 bases between. Germline CDR1 is SGHRS and CDR2 is YFSETQ. The CDR3 has 15 amino acids. CDR3 sequence reads: CASSLGAGIWNEQYF. In DNA form, the CDR3 reads TGCGCCAGCAGCTTGGGAGCAGGGATATGGAACGAGCAGTACTTC.

The rearrangement links TRBV11-2 to TRBJ2-6; D is possibly TRBD1 (5 bases). The ends were cut back, 5 bases at V and 0 bases at J, with 20 bases in the middle. Germline V gives CDR1 SGHAT, CDR2 FQNNGV. This CDR3 is 19 amino acids long. The CDR3 bases are TGTGCCAGCAGCCCAGCCGCCAGGGCCTTCCTCTCTGGGGCCAACGTCCTGACTTTC. Its translation is CASSPAARAFLSGANVLTF. Complete variable domain (other parts from reference TRBV11-2 and TRBJ2-6): EAGVAQSPRYKIIEKRQSVAFWCNPISGHATLYWYQQILGQGPKLLIQFQNNGVVDDSQLPKDRFSAERLKGVDSTLKIQPAKLEDSAVYLCASSPAARAFLSGANVLTFGAGSRLTVL.

The chain carries TRBV28 and TRBJ1-2, with 11 bases fitting TRBD1. The V gene end was trimmed by 2 bases and the J gene end by 4 bases; junction bases not matched to a gene: 6. Germline CDR1 is MDHEN and CDR2 is SYDVKM. The CDR3 loop spans 16 amino acids. The CDR3 DNA follows: TGTGCCAGCAGTTTAGGACAGGGGGCTGAATCCTATGGCTACACCTTC. Protein product: CASSLGQGAESYGYTF.

This chain joins TRBV18 and TRBJ1-3; D call uncertain. With 3 bases removed from V and 1 base from J, the gap between germline ends came to 7 bases. Germline CDR1 and CDR2: KGHSH and LQKENI. The CDR3 covers 14 residues. The CDR3 coding sequence is TGTGCCAGCTCACCGCGGCGGTCTGGAAACACCATATATTTT. It codes for CASSPRRSGNTIYF.

The rearrangement joins TRBV28 to TRBJ1-2; tentatively, D is TRBD1 (5 bases). V was shortened by 4 bases and J by 4 bases, with 13 bases between the two germline ends. The CDR3 loop spans 14 amino acids. In germline, CDR1 is MDHEN, CDR2 SYDVKM. CDR3 nucleotides: TGTGCCAGCAGTTCGGGGGGGACTGTCTATGGCTACACCTTC. Encoded protein: CASSSGGTVYGYTF.

V is TRBV5-6 and J is TRBJ2-5; perhaps TRBD1 as D (6 bases). V lost 5 bases to trimming and J lost 1 base, with 18 bases between them. The germline V gene encodes CDR1 SGHDT and CDR2 YYEEEE. CDR3 length: 16 amino acids. CDR3 bases: TGTGCCAGCAGGCCAACAGGGCTCGGAAGCCAAGAGACCCAGTACTTC. This translates into CASRPTGLGSQETQYF. The full variable domain, with the rest looked up from reference TRBV5-6 and TRBJ2-5, is DAGVTQSPTHLIKTRGQQVTLRCSPKSGHDTVSWYQQALGQGPQFIFQYYEEEERQRGNFPDRFSGHQFPNYSSELNVNALLLGDSALYLCASRPTGLGSQETQYFGPGTRLLVL.

This clone was recorded once. This sequence joins TRBV7-6 and TRBJ2-7; no firm D call. The V gene's germline CDR1 is SGHVS and CDR2 FNYEAQ. Trimming removed 3 bases from V and 0 bases from J, with 6 bases in between. The CDR3 contains 13 residues. CDR3 amino acids: CASSFGPSYEQYF. In nucleotides, the CDR3 is TGTGCCAGCAGCTTTGGGCCCTCCTACGAGCAGTACTTC.

The J gene is TRBJ2-7, the V gene TRBV19, with 8 nucleotides matching TRBD2. The V gene's germline CDR1 is LNHDA and CDR2 SQIVND (reference sequence). Losses at the gene ends were 2 bases for V and 6 bases for J; bases not matched to a gene: 6. The CDR3 consists of 14 residues. DNA for the CDR3: TGTGCCAGTAGTATAAGACTAGCGTTGGGCGAGCAGTACTTC. Translating it yields CASSIRLALGEQYF.

The gene calls are TRBV2 and TRBJ2-7; tentatively, D is TRBD1 (6 bases). V gave up 4 bases and J gave up 3 bases, with 10 bases separating them. CDR1 and CDR2 from the germline V gene are SNHLY and FYNNEI. The CDR3 runs to 13 residues. This CDR3 is CASSVEQGYEQYF. The CDR3 DNA sequence: TGTGCCAGCAGTGTGGAACAGGGCTACGAGCAGTACTTC.

The chain combines TRBV7-9 with TRBJ2-3; 7 bases line up with TRBD1. The V gene end was trimmed by 11 bases and the J gene end by 2 bases; junction bases not matched to a gene: 13. Germline assignment: CDR1 SEHNR and CDR2 FQNEAQ (reference sequence). This CDR3 comprises 15 residues. The CDR3, as DNA: TGTGCCGCTTACCAGACAGGGCTGACCACAGATACGCAGTATTTT. Encoded protein: CAAYQTGLTTDTQYF.

V and J are TRBV11-2 and TRBJ2-1, with D tentatively TRBD2 (5 bases). There are 14 residues in the CDR3. Germline V gene sequence: CDR1 SGHAT, CDR2 FQNNGV. With 0 bases removed from V and 4 bases from J, the gap between germline ends came to 7 bases. This CDR3 reads CASSLERAYNEQFF. The CDR3, as DNA: TGTGCCAGCAGCTTAGAGCGGGCGTACAATGAGCAGTTCTTC. The complete variable domain, with remaining parts taken from reference TRBV11-2 and TRBJ2-1, reads EAGVAQSPRYKIIEKRQSVAFWCNPISGHATLYWYQQILGQGPKLLIQFQNNGVVDDSQLPKDRFSAERLKGVDSTLKIQPAKLEDSAVYLCASSLERAYNEQFFGPGTRLTVL.

CDR3 protein: CATGGGINTGELFF. CDR3 in DNA: TGTGCCACGGGCGGGGGGATCAACACCGGGGAGCTGTTTTTT. The genes are TRBV10-3 and TRBJ2-2; 8 nucleotides align to TRBD2. V was clipped by 10 bases and J by 2 bases; unmatched bases: 6. This CDR3 comprises 14 residues. Germline V lookup: CDR1 ENHRY, CDR2 SYGVKD.